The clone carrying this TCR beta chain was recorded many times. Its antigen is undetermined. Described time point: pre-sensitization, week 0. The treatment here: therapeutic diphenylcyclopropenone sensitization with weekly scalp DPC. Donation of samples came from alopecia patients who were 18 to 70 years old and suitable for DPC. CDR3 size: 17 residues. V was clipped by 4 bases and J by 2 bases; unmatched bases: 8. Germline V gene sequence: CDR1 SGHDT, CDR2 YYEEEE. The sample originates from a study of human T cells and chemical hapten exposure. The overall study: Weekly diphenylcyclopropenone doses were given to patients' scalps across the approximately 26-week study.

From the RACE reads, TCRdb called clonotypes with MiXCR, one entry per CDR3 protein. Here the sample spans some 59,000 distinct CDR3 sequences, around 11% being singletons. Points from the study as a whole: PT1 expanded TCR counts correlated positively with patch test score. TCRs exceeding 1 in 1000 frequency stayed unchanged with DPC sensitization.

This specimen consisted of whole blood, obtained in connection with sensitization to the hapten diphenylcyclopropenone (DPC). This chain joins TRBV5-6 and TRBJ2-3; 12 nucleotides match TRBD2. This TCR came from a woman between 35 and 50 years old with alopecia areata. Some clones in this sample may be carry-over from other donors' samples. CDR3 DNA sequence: TGTGCCAGCAGCACGCCGACTAGCGGGAGACCCACAGATACGCAGTATTTT. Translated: CASSTPTSGRPTDTQYF.